These 20 T cell receptor beta chains share one sample of origin, sequenced in a study of blood T cell repertoires in COVID-19. The table came from immunoSEQ multiplex PCR; TCRdb's copy has only in-frame clones and leaves some out. Here the sample spans around 340,000 clones, around nine tenths being singletons. Sequenced sample: peripheral blood. These receptors were obtained from a woman in her sixties or seventies with COVID-19, enrolled during active disease.

The CDR3: CASSEWGQNQETQYF. As DNA, the CDR3 is TGCGCCAGCAGTGAGTGGGGACAGAATCAAGAGACCCAGTACTTC. This chain joins TRBV10-2 and TRBJ2-5; 7 nucleotides match TRBD1. Looked up from germline, CDR1 is WSHSY and CDR2 is SAAADI. J lost 2 bases, V lost 1 base, and 4 bases had no gene match. This CDR3 is 15 amino acids long.

With regard to this clone: Germline is not matched at one junction end, which may reflect a read error. This rearrangement joins TRBV3-1 (or the pseudogene TRBV3-2) to TRBJ2-7; 9 bases agree with TRBD1. The germline V gene encodes CDR1 LGHDT and CDR2 YNNKEL (reference sequence). The CDR3 runs 15 residues. Here the CDR3 DNA reads TGTGTCAGCAGCCAATACACAGGGGGCAGGTACGAGCAGTACTTC. This codes for CVSSQYTGGRYEQYF.

V and J are TRBV4-2 and TRBJ1-1; possibly TRBD1 for D (6 bases). CDR3 length: 15 residues. Germline CDR1 and CDR2: LGHNA and YNFKEQ. Trimming shortened V by 3 bases and J by 3 bases, and 14 bases separated the two germline ends. The CDR3 reads CASSQAPGADTEAFF. The CDR3 DNA follows: TGTGCCAGCAGCCAGGCCCCAGGGGCGGACACTGAAGCTTTCTTT.

The chain couples TRBV19 to TRBJ2-1; the match to TRBD1 covers 7 bases. This CDR3 comprises 15 residues. Germline V CDR1 and CDR2: LNHDA, SQIVND (reference sequence). The ends lost 2 bases at V and 7 bases at J; junction bases unmatched: 8. For the CDR3, the DNA is TGTGCCAGTAGTATACTAGGGGGCGCGAGGAATGAGCAGTTCTTC. It codes for CASSILGGARNEQFF.

The chain recombines TRBV3-1 (or the pseudogene TRBV3-2) with TRBJ1-1, with TRBD1 matching 8 bases. Germline V gene data show CDR1 as LGHDT and CDR2 as YNNKEL (reference sequence). This CDR3 spans 12 amino acids. J gave up 11 bases and V 4 bases, and 6 bases lay outside the gene matches. The CDR3 DNA is TGTGCCAGCAGCCCCTACAGGGGGACCGCTTTCTTT. Translating it yields CASSPYRGTAFF.

The V gene is TRBV7-8, the J gene TRBJ1-2; a weak D match, TRBD1 (6 bases). The CDR3 runs to 13 residues. Between the trimmed V and J ends, which lost 3 bases and 4 bases, there was a span of 9 bases. Germline-derived CDR1 and CDR2 are SGHVS and FQNEAQ. CDR3 DNA: TGTGCCAGCAGCTTGAGGGGGTCCTATGGCTACACCTTC. Its translation is CASSLRGSYGYTF.

This sequence joins TRBV4-1 and TRBJ1-2; 8 positions agree with TRBD1. CDR3 length equals 14 residues. Germline assignment: CDR1 MGHRA and CDR2 YSYEKL. The trim removed 6 bases at V and 8 bases at J, leaving 11 bases unmatched. The CDR3 sequence is CASSQGAALGGYTF. In DNA form, the CDR3 reads TGCGCCAGCAGTCAGGGGGCGGCGCTCGGCGGCTACACCTTC.

This clone was picked up one time. The rearrangement uses TRBV20-1 and TRBJ1-1, with a possible D match to TRBD1 (6 bases). The CDR3 is 11 amino acids. Germline V gene sequence: CDR1 DFQATT, CDR2 SNEGSKA (reference sequence). V was pared by 5 bases and J by 6 bases, with 10 bases between. CDR3 in amino acids: CSAERTAEAFF. The CDR3 DNA is TGCAGTGCTGAACGGACAGCTGAAGCTTTCTTT.

This chain connects TRBV10-3 to TRBJ2-6; D uncertain. The ends were cut back, 0 bases at V and 1 base at J, with 10 bases in the middle. The CDR3 runs 17 residues. The germline gives CDR1 ENHRY, CDR2 SYGVKD. The CDR3 coding sequence is TGTGCCATCAGTGAGTCGAACCCCAGGTCTGGGGCCAACGTCCTGACTTTC. Protein sequence: CAISESNPRSGANVLTF.

The CDR3 spells CASSLTGVSSATEAFF. The DNA of the CDR3 is TGTGCCAGCAGCTTAACGGGAGTTTCATCGGCTACTGAAGCTTTCTTT. The chain recombines TRBV7-3 with TRBJ1-1; D not resolved. The CDR3 loop spans 16 amino acids. Germline CDR1 and CDR2: SGHTA and FQGTGA. The V end was cut by 0 bases, the J end by 5 bases, with 16 bases between.

V usage is TRBV11-2 and J usage is TRBJ1-5, with TRBD1 as a possible D gene (6 bases). Trimming stripped 3 bases from V and 3 bases from J, with 24 bases between. The CDR3 runs to 19 residues. Germline CDR1 SGHAT, CDR2 FQNNGV. The CDR3 DNA reads as TGTGCCAGCAGCTTCGGGACCTTAACAGGGTACGATGCCAATCAGCCCCAGCATTTT. Its translation: CASSFGTLTGYDANQPQHF.

The rearrangement links TRBV27 to TRBJ1-1, with D possibly being TRBD1 (6 bases). This CDR3 spans 15 amino acids. Germline V gene sequence: CDR1 MNHEY, CDR2 SMNVEV (reference sequence). Trimming left V 5 bases short and J 3 bases short, with 16 bases between. CDR3 sequence: CASSPQGFPHTEAFF. DNA for the CDR3: TGTGCCAGCAGTCCTCAGGGGTTCCCCCACACTGAAGCTTTCTTT.

The chain has TRBV7-9 and TRBJ1-1; 7 positions agree with TRBD1. Germline assignment: CDR1 SEHNR and CDR2 FQNEAQ (reference sequence). V shed 5 bases and J 7 bases; nucleotides not matched to a gene: 13. CDR3 length equals 15 residues. CDR3 protein: CASSRGGDSRGEAFF. The CDR3 nucleotides read TGTGCCAGCAGCCGAGGGGGCGATAGCAGGGGTGAAGCTTTCTTT.

This clone appeared once. The rearrangement joins TRBV6-4 to TRBJ2-2, with D possibly being TRBD1 (5 bases). CDR1 is MRHNA and CDR2 is SNTAGT in the germline V gene. The CDR3 has 14 amino acids. V lost 4 bases, J lost 4 bases, and 10 bases lay in between. DNA for the CDR3: TGTGCCAGCAGTGCAGGGTCTATCACCGGGGAGCTGTTTTTT. Encoded protein: CASSAGSITGELFF.

The V and J genes are TRBV6-5 and TRBJ2-2; possibly TRBD2 for D (5 bases). The germline CDR1 and CDR2 sequences are MNHEY and SVGAGI. This CDR3 has 13 residues. The V and J ends lost 6 bases and 7 bases respectively, with 12 bases between them. The chain's CDR3 is CASRTREGGELFF. The CDR3 nucleotides are TGTGCCAGCAGGACTCGAGAGGGCGGGGAGCTGTTTTTT.

The chain uses TRBV28 and TRBJ1-2; unclear D gene. Germline CDR1 reads MDHEN; CDR2 reads SYDVKM. The CDR3 consists of 15 residues. The V gene lost 4 bases and the J gene lost 4 bases, with 16 bases spanning the gap. CDR3 nucleotide sequence: TGTGCCAGCAGTTCTTCCGGGAGCTTCACCTATGGCTACACCTTC. As protein: CASSSSGSFTYGYTF.

The CDR3 region is CASSFMRPETQYF. The DNA of the CDR3 is TGCGCCAGCAGCTTTATGAGGCCCGAGACCCAGTACTTC. The chain combines TRBV5-1 with TRBJ2-5; D unclear. The V end lost 2 bases, the J end lost 5 bases, and 10 bases lay between the germline ends. In germline, CDR1 is SGHRS, CDR2 YFSETQ. The CDR3 is 13 residues long.

J is TRBJ2-2 and V is TRBV24-1; 8 nucleotides line up with TRBD2. V lost 6 bases, J lost 0 bases, and 2 bases stayed unmatched. The CDR3 contains 15 residues. The V gene's germline CDR1 is KGHDR and CDR2 SFDVKD. The CDR3 DNA reads TGTGCCACCAGTAGCGGGGGAGCGAACACCGGGGAGCTGTTTTTT. Translation gives CATSSGGANTGELFF.

This clone occurred once. The chain combines TRBV18 with TRBJ1-4; D possibly corresponds to TRBD1 (6 bases). The CDR3 loop spans 13 amino acids. CDR1 and CDR2 from the germline V gene are KGHSH and LQKENI. V lost 7 bases, J lost 8 bases, and 14 bases lay in between. The CDR3, as DNA: TGTGCCAGCTTCCAGGGGTCCGGGGAAAAACTGTTTTTT. Its translation is CASFQGSGEKLFF.

This chain uses TRBV27 with TRBJ2-3, with a weak D call TRBD1 (6 bases). Germline V gene data show CDR1 as MNHEY and CDR2 as SMNVEV (reference sequence). CDR3 size: 13 residues. Trimming shortened V by 4 bases and J by 9 bases, and 14 bases separated the two germline ends. The CDR3 loop is CASSSQGQDTQYF. For the CDR3, the DNA is TGTGCCAGCAGTTCTCAGGGACAAGACACGCAGTATTTT.